Each of the 24 T cell receptor beta chains below was sequenced from the same sample in a study of CD8+ T cells in alopecia areata. Extraction of RNA preceded its reverse transcription into cDNA, which served as the sequencing template. Here immunoSEQ multiplex PCR was the method, and the copy in TCRdb shows in-frame clones only, minus some. This table has roughly 100,000 clones, more than 55% appearing once. Treatment specified: oral pan-JAK inhibitor, 5-10 mg twice daily. Sequenced here: CD8+ T cells sorted from blood, sampled at week 4, from a patient treated with tofacitinib. These receptors came from a human donor with alopecia areata.

This clone was picked up a small number of times. This sample includes further DNA sequences coding for the same CDR3. The chain carries TRBV4-3 and TRBJ2-1; 9 bases are a match to TRBD2. Germline CDR1 reads LGHNA; CDR2 reads YSLEER. With V trimmed by 0 bases and J by 4 bases, 4 bases remained unmatched. The CDR3 has 16 amino acids. Here the CDR3 DNA reads TGCGCCAGCAGCCAAGATTCCAGCGGGGGGTACAATGAGCAGTTCTTC. It translates to CASSQDSSGGYNEQFF.

This chain joins TRBV30 and TRBJ2-7; D uncertain. The CDR3 length is 12 residues. Trimming stripped 4 bases from V and 4 bases from J, with 11 bases between. CDR1 and CDR2 from the germline V gene are GTSNPN and SVGIG (reference sequence). The CDR3 DNA reads as TGTGCCTGGAAGTCCAACAAATACGAGCAGTACTTC. Its protein product is CAWKSNKYEQYF.

This clone turned up a few times. This chain connects TRBV11-2 to TRBJ2-5; D perhaps matches TRBD2 (7 bases). From germline, CDR1 is SGHAT and CDR2 FQNNGV. V lost 4 bases to trimming and J lost 1 base, with 13 bases between them. CDR3 length equals 15 residues. CDR3 residues: CASSSGGGLQETQYF. CDR3 nucleotides: TGTGCCAGCAGCTCAGGCGGGGGCCTCCAAGAGACCCAGTACTTC.

The gene calls are TRBV7-8 and TRBJ2-5; 8 bases are a match to TRBD2. The length of the CDR3 is 16 residues. The V and J ends lost 2 bases and 2 bases, in that order; junction bases with no gene match: 7. Germline V gives CDR1 SGHVS, CDR2 FQNEAQ. CDR3 amino acids: CASSLSTSGSQETQYF. The CDR3 DNA reads as TGTGCCAGCAGCTTAAGCACTAGCGGTTCTCAAGAGACCCAGTACTTC.

This clone came up once. This chain uses TRBV5-1 with TRBJ1-1; the D gene is possibly TRBD1 (6 bases). Per the germline V gene, CDR1 is SGHRS and CDR2 is YFSETQ. CDR3 length: 12 amino acids. Trimming took off 0 bases at V and 8 bases at J, with 8 bases between the two ends. Written as DNA, the CDR3 is TGCGCCAGCAGCTTGGCAGGGGACGAAGCTTTCTTT. It yields the protein CASSLAGDEAFF.

Concerning this clone: One junction end does not reproduce the germline sequence, and a read error may be involved. The rearrangement links TRBV5-5 to TRBJ2-5, with D tentatively TRBD1 (6 bases). The J call may be in error: the DNA end matches TRBJ2-7 better. Germline lookup yields CDR1 SGHKS and CDR2 YYEKEE (reference sequence). The CDR3 totals 15 residues. Here the CDR3 DNA reads TGCGCCAGCAGCCAGGGTCTAACAGGGTTCTACGAGCAGTACTTC. Translating gives CASSQGLTGFYEQYF.

The rearrangement uses TRBV7-9 and TRBJ2-7, with D possibly TRBD1 on 5 matching bases. This CDR3 comprises 14 residues. The V end was cut by 3 bases, the J end by 3 bases, with 12 bases between. Per the germline V gene, CDR1 is SEHNR and CDR2 is FQNEAQ (reference sequence). Written as DNA, the CDR3 is TGTGCCAGCAGCTTCGGAAACAGGATCTACGAGCAGTACTTC. It codes for CASSFGNRIYEQYF.

V and J are TRBV7-9 and TRBJ1-6; D gene unclear. Trimming shortened V by 1 base and J by 6 bases, and 10 bases separated the two germline ends. This CDR3 region has 15 residues. The germline V gene encodes CDR1 SEHNR and CDR2 FQNEAQ (reference sequence). The CDR3 bases are TGTGCCAGCAGCTTAGGCCCCGGCAGTAATTCACCCCTCCACTTT. It specifies CASSLGPGSNSPLHF.

The rearrangement joins TRBV20-1 to TRBJ2-1, with a possible D match to TRBD1 (5 bases). Deletions cut 2 bases from V and 9 bases from J, with 8 bases between. Germline V gives CDR1 DFQATT, CDR2 SNEGSKA (reference sequence). The CDR3 runs to 11 residues. In DNA form, the CDR3 reads TGCAGTGCTAGACAGGGCGGTGAGCAGTTCTTC. It is translated as CSARQGGEQFF.

This clone was seen more than once but under ten times. The genes are TRBV9 and TRBJ1-5, with D unresolved. Germline V gene sequence: CDR1 SGDLS, CDR2 YYNGEE. CDR3 size: 14 residues. The V gene lost 3 bases and the J gene lost 1 base, with 8 bases spanning the gap. CDR3 amino acids: CASSETSSNQPQHF. The CDR3 coding sequence is TGTGCCAGCAGCGAGACGTCAAGCAATCAGCCCCAGCATTTT. The full variable domain, rest sourced from reference TRBV9 and TRBJ1-5, is DSGVTQTPKHLITATGQRVTLRCSPRSGDLSVYWYQQSLDQGLQFLIQYYNGEERAKGNILERFSAQQFPDLHSELNLSSLELGDSALYFCASSETSSNQPQHFGDGTRLSIL.

Only a few counts were recorded for this clone. CDR3 DNA: TGCAGCGTTGGAGGGACACCTTACGAGCAGTACTTC. This translates into CSVGGTPYEQYF. V is TRBV29-1 and J is TRBJ2-7; tentative D call: TRBD1 (6 bases). V lost 4 bases to trimming and J lost 4 bases, with 11 bases between them. Germline V gives CDR1 SQVTM, CDR2 ANQGSEA. The CDR3 length is 12 residues.

This chain connects TRBV2 to TRBJ2-3; 8 positions match TRBD2. The J segment lost 0 bases and the V segment lost 6 bases, leaving 2 bases of the junction unmatched. The V gene's germline CDR1 is SNHLY and CDR2 FYNNEI. This CDR3 is built from 14 residues. The CDR3 coding sequence is TGTGCCAGCAGCAGCGGGAGAAGCACAGATACGCAGTATTTT. Encoded protein: CASSSGRSTDTQYF. Full variable domain (remainder filled in from reference TRBV2 and TRBJ2-3): EPEVTQTPSHQVTQMGQEVILRCVPISNHLYFYWYRQILGQKVEFLVSFYNNEISEKSEIFDDQFSVERPDGSNFTLKIRSTKLEDSAMYFCASSSGRSTDTQYFGPGTRLTVL.

Only a few counts were recorded for this clone. The DNA of the CDR3 is TGTGCCAGCAGGGACAGGGGGAAGAGGAGGACCCAGTACTTC. Encoded protein: CASRDRGKRRTQYF. The chain uses TRBV6-6 and TRBJ2-5; TRBD1 agrees at 10 bases. V lost 6 bases, J lost 7 bases, and 8 bases stayed unmatched. Germline CDR1 MNHNY, CDR2 SVGAGI (reference sequence). This CDR3 is built from 14 residues.

The chain employs TRBV5-1 and TRBJ2-1; D call uncertain. V gave up 4 bases and J gave up 4 bases, with 15 bases separating them. The CDR3 spans 15 residues. Germline V gene lookup returns CDR1 SGHRS and CDR2 YFSETQ. CDR3 bases: TGCGCCAGCAGCCAACTACAGTCCCAATACAATGAGCAGTTCTTC. It specifies CASSQLQSQYNEQFF. The whole variable domain, remainder taken from reference TRBV5-1 and TRBJ2-1, is KAGVTQTPRYLIKTRGQQVTLSCSPISGHRSVSWYQQTPGQGLQFLFEYFSETQRNKGNFPGRFSGRQFSNSRSEMNVSTLELGDSALYLCASSQLQSQYNEQFFGPGTRLTVL.

This clone came up a few times. The chain carries TRBV4-1 and TRBJ2-3; 13 positions agree with TRBD2. The V and J ends lost 0 bases and 0 bases, in that order; junction bases with no gene match: 6. This CDR3 contains 19 residues. Germline CDR1 MGHRA, CDR2 YSYEKL. The CDR3 DNA follows: TGCGCCAGCAGCCAAGAGGGGACTAGCGGGGTCCTTAGCACAGATACGCAGTATTTT. Translation: CASSQEGTSGVLSTDTQYF.

This clone was counted a few times. The gene calls are TRBV4-1 and TRBJ2-7; TRBD2 aligns across 12 bases. The V gene's germline CDR1 is MGHRA and CDR2 YSYEKL. V was pared by 4 bases and J by 1 base, with 5 bases of the junction left unmatched. The CDR3 length is 16 residues. The CDR3 coding sequence is TGCGCCAGCAGCCTGATCGGACTAGCGGGATCCTACGAGCAGTACTTC. Translated, it gives CASSLIGLAGSYEQYF.

This chain uses TRBV4-2 with TRBJ1-4; D unclear. This CDR3 has 14 residues. Germline-derived CDR1 and CDR2 are LGHNA and YNFKEQ. Trimming removed 4 bases at V and 8 bases at J, with 14 bases between. The CDR3 DNA is TGTGCCAGCAGCCCAGGAGATGTGGAGGAAAAACTGTTTTTT. It translates to CASSPGDVEEKLFF.

V gene TRBV5-6 combines with J gene TRBJ1-5; 9 bases align to TRBD1. This CDR3 comprises 17 residues. V was pared by 1 base and J by 5 bases, with 10 bases of the junction left unmatched. CDR1 is SGHDT, CDR2 YYEEEE, per germline. In DNA, the CDR3 is TGTGCCAGCAGCTTGTGGCCGGGACAGGGAGAAGATCAGCCCCAGCATTTT. Translated, it gives CASSLWPGQGEDQPQHF.

The chain is built from TRBV13 and TRBJ2-7; D tentatively reads TRBD1 or TRBD2 (5 bases each). The CDR3 contains 13 residues. Germline V gene lookup returns CDR1 PRHDT and CDR2 FYEKMQ (reference sequence). Between the trimmed V and J ends, which lost 3 bases and 9 bases, there was a span of 15 bases. The CDR3 sequence: CASSFEGTPSQYF. CDR3 sequence (DNA): TGTGCCAGCAGCTTCGAGGGGACCCCGTCGCAGTACTTC.

The chain employs TRBV7-9 and TRBJ2-5, with TRBD1 matching 7 bases. There are 15 residues in the CDR3. Germline V gene sequence: CDR1 SEHNR, CDR2 FQNEAQ (reference sequence). J lost 1 base, V lost 5 bases, and 7 bases had no gene match. The CDR3 coding sequence is TGTGCCAGCAGCCTGACAGGGTCGTCCCAAGAGACCCAGTACTTC. This codes for CASSLTGSSQETQYF.

This clone was detected only a few times. The chain joins TRBV11-2 to TRBJ2-5; D tentatively fits TRBD1 or TRBD2 (5 bases each). CDR1 is SGHAT, CDR2 FQNNGV, per germline. The germline V and J ends were trimmed by 0 bases and 0 bases, with 20 bases remaining between them. CDR3 length equals 19 residues. The DNA of the CDR3 is TGTGCCAGCAGCTTAGAAGCCCCACCCCACGGGACGGACCAAGAGACCCAGTACTTC. It specifies CASSLEAPPHGTDQETQYF.

The chain is built from TRBV5-6 and TRBJ1-2; 9 nucleotides agree with TRBD1. This CDR3 has 14 amino acids. The J segment lost 5 bases and the V segment lost 2 bases, leaving 4 bases of the junction unmatched. In germline, CDR1 is SGHDT, CDR2 YYEEEE. CDR3 in amino acids: CASSFTGGSYGYTF. CDR3 DNA: TGTGCCAGCAGCTTTACAGGGGGCAGTTATGGCTACACCTTC.

The chain couples TRBV4-1 to TRBJ2-7, with 8 nucleotides matching TRBD2. CDR1 and CDR2 (germline): MGHRA, YSYEKL. The CDR3 is 16 residues long. Unmatched junction bases numbered 8, after V lost 0 bases and J lost 4 bases. As DNA, the CDR3 is TGCGCCAGCAGCCAAGATCTAACTAGCGGAGGTTACGAGCAGTACTTC. It codes for CASSQDLTSGGYEQYF.

This sequence joins TRBV14 and TRBJ1-1; D not resolved. V was shortened by 1 base and J by 0 bases, with 18 bases between the two germline ends. The germline gives CDR1 SGHDN, CDR2 FVKESK. The CDR3 has 18 residues. This CDR3 is CASSQASRTNSMNTEAFF. Written as DNA, the CDR3 is TGTGCCAGCAGCCAAGCGTCAAGGACTAACTCTATGAACACTGAAGCTTTCTTT.